This T cell receptor beta chain appears in the sequencing data of a study of blood T cell repertoires in COVID-19. Here immunoSEQ multiplex PCR was the method, and the copy in TCRdb shows in-frame clones only, minus some. The sample lists about 59,000 clones; about nine tenths were seen once. The specimen sequenced was peripheral blood. The receptor's source is a man at least 80 years old with acute or convalescent COVID-19.

In nucleotides, the CDR3 is TGTGCCAGCAGCCGGCCGGGATCGGCCCGAGATACGCAGTATTTT. Amino acids: CASSRPGSARDTQYF. The chain employs TRBV27 and TRBJ2-3; a possible D gene is TRBD2 (5 bases). CDR1 and CDR2 (germline): MNHEY, SMNVEV (reference sequence). Trimming pared 6 bases from V and 5 bases from J, leaving 18 bases between. The CDR3 extends over 15 amino acids.